This T cell receptor beta chain was found in a study of blood T cell repertoires in COVID-19. Study overall: Samples representing acute and convalescent COVID-19 were sourced from the United States, Italy and Spain.

Germline assignment: CDR1 SNHLY and CDR2 FYNNEI. V lost 4 bases and J 0 bases, leaving 10 bases between the germline ends. This CDR3 comprises 15 residues. Clones were sequenced by immunoSEQ multiplex PCR, and TCRdb holds only the in-frame ones, with some missing. The repertoire includes about 230,000 clones, approximately 82% of them detected once, and 5.7% sits in the top ten. This clone has only a few counts. The sequenced sample was peripheral blood. The clonotype was recovered from a man older than 75 with acute or convalescent COVID-19. The chain links TRBV2 to TRBJ2-1; no reliable D call. CDR3 nucleotide sequence: TGTGCCAGCAGTGGCGGCATATTCTCCTACAATGAGCAGTTCTTC. It codes for CASSGGIFSYNEQFF.